Listed here are 15 T cell receptor beta chains from one sample, sequenced in a study of PD-1 blockade in classical Hodgkin lymphoma. Method: immunoSEQ multiplex PCR; TCRdb's copy keeps in-frame clones and lacks some. The table lists about 39,000 clones, almost 90% of them singletons. All patients relapsed after autologous stem cell transplantation, and brentuximab vedotin exposure varied. The sequencing here drew on peripheral blood mononuclear cells (PBMCs), taken at baseline. All receptors derive from a human donor with classical Hodgkin lymphoma.

The chain is built from TRBV7-6 and TRBJ2-3, with 8 bases aligning to TRBD2. CDR1 and CDR2 from the germline V gene are SGHVS and FNYEAQ. The CDR3 runs 11 residues. V trimming: 5 bases; J trimming: 14 bases; junction bases outside the gene matches: 6. CDR3 in DNA: TGTGCCAGCAGCCCGGGACTAGAATGGTATTTT. Residues: CASSPGLEWYF. Full variable domain (remainder filled in from reference TRBV7-6 and TRBJ2-3): GAGVSQSPRYKVTKRGQDVALRCDPISGHVSLYWYRQALGQGPEFLTYFNYEAQQDKSGLPNDRFSAERPEGSISTLTIQRTEQRDSAMYRCASSPGLEWYFGPGTRLTVL.

The gene calls are TRBV27 and TRBJ2-7; 8 positions match TRBD1. This CDR3 region has 14 residues. In germline, CDR1 is MNHEY, CDR2 SMNVEV (reference sequence). The J segment lost 7 bases and the V segment lost 8 bases, leaving 13 bases of the junction unmatched. The CDR3 sequence: CASGPNDRGAEQYF. In DNA form, the CDR3 reads TGTGCCAGCGGTCCAAATGACAGGGGCGCGGAGCAGTACTTC.

The chain joins TRBV11-2 to TRBJ2-7, with D perhaps TRBD1 (6 bases). Trimming removed 2 bases at V and 3 bases at J, with 11 bases between. Per germline, CDR1 SGHAT and CDR2 FQNNGV. The CDR3 runs to 14 residues. The CDR3, as DNA: TGTGCCAGCAGCTTATCGACAGGCAACTACGAGCAGTACTTC. It is translated as CASSLSTGNYEQYF.

By share of the sample, this clone is medium-sized. This rearrangement joins TRBV5-5 to TRBJ1-4, with D possibly TRBD1 on 5 matching bases. V was cut by 6 bases and J by 4 bases, with 10 bases left in between. CDR3 length equals 13 residues. Per germline, CDR1 SGHKS and CDR2 YYEKEE (reference sequence). The CDR3, as DNA: TGTGCCAGCAACCGGGACGTTAATGAAAAACTGTTTTTT. It translates to CASNRDVNEKLFF.

V usage is TRBV11-2 and J usage is TRBJ2-5; 7 nucleotides agree with TRBD2. The CDR3 is 14 residues long. Germline-derived CDR1 and CDR2 are SGHAT and FQNNGV. Trimming at V came to 4 bases and at J to 1 base, leaving 3 bases not matched to a gene. CDR3 sequence: CASSSRGTQETQYF. The CDR3 nucleotides are TGTGCCAGCAGCTCGCGGGGGACCCAAGAGACCCAGTACTTC.

V gene TRBV11-1 combines with J gene TRBJ2-2; 11 bases agree with TRBD2. The J segment lost 4 bases and the V segment lost 5 bases, leaving 6 bases of the junction unmatched. This CDR3 is built from 16 residues. Germline V gene data show CDR1 as SGHAT and CDR2 as FQDESV (reference sequence). CDR3 nucleotides: TGTGCCAGCAGCCATACTAGCGGGGGTAGCACCGGGGAGCTGTTTTTT. Amino acid sequence: CASSHTSGGSTGELFF.

V is TRBV14 and J is TRBJ1-1; the D gene is possibly TRBD1 (6 bases). V dropped 1 base and J dropped 7 bases, with 10 bases sitting between them. Germline V gene lookup returns CDR1 SGHDN and CDR2 FVKESK. CDR3 length: 13 residues. CDR3 sequence reads: CASSQGRGSEAFF. The CDR3 DNA is TGTGCCAGCAGCCAAGGCAGGGGTAGTGAAGCTTTCTTT.

The rearrangement joins TRBV6-4 to TRBJ2-3; TRBD2 matches 9 bases. The CDR3 has 16 residues. Germline-derived CDR1 and CDR2 are MRHNA and SNTAGT. The V gene end was trimmed by 3 bases and the J gene end by 4 bases; junction bases not matched to a gene: 8. CDR3 in amino acids: CASSEAGGGAPDTQYF. CDR3 coding DNA: TGTGCCAGCAGTGAAGCGGGAGGTGGGGCCCCAGATACGCAGTATTTT.

The rearrangement uses TRBV29-1 and TRBJ2-3; 7 positions match TRBD1. Unmatched junction bases numbered 10, after V lost 7 bases and J lost 0 bases. This CDR3 region has 15 residues. Germline V gene data show CDR1 as SQVTM and CDR2 as ANQGSEA. The chain's CDR3 is CSAMDRKTSTDTQYF. CDR3 bases: TGCAGCGCCATGGACAGGAAAACTAGCACAGATACGCAGTATTTT.

In regard to this clone: The junction and the germline gene differ at one end; a read error may be behind it. The genes are TRBV29-1 and TRBJ2-3, with D unclear. The CDR3 runs 11 residues. Germline CDR1 SQVTM, CDR2 ANQGSEA. The CDR3 coding sequence is TGTCGCGGACCAAGCACAGATACGCAGTATTTT. This gives the protein CRGPSTDTQYF.

The chain links TRBV11-2 to TRBJ2-7; TRBD2 agrees at 8 bases. From germline, CDR1 is SGHAT and CDR2 FQNNGV. V shed 1 base, J shed 6 bases, and the junction held 2 bases outside the gene matches. There are 13 residues in the CDR3. CDR3 DNA sequence: TGTGCCAGCAGCTTAGCGGGAGGGAGCGAGCAGTACTTC. Amino acids: CASSLAGGSEQYF.

This chain links TRBV5-1 with TRBJ1-1; a weak D match, TRBD1 (5 bases). The V gene lost 1 base and the J gene lost 4 bases, with 11 bases spanning the gap. Germline V gives CDR1 SGHRS, CDR2 YFSETQ. The CDR3 spans 14 residues. The CDR3 sequence is CASSLRGSGTEAFF. The DNA for the CDR3 is TGCGCCAGCAGCTTGCGGGGGTCTGGCACTGAAGCTTTCTTT.

The rearrangement uses TRBV9 and TRBJ1-4; tentative D call: TRBD1 (5 bases). V was shortened by 3 bases and J by 8 bases, with 14 bases between the two germline ends. This CDR3 has 14 residues. From germline, CDR1 is SGDLS and CDR2 YYNGEE. DNA of the CDR3: TGTGCCAGCAGCGAGGGGACTCCGAGAGAAAAACTGTTTTTT. Translated, it gives CASSEGTPREKLFF.

V and J are TRBV11-1 and TRBJ2-7; tentatively, D is TRBD1 or TRBD2 (8 bases each). Germline-derived CDR1 and CDR2 are SGHAT and FQDESV (reference sequence). The ends were cut back, 3 bases at V and 5 bases at J, with 17 bases in the middle. The CDR3 has 15 amino acids. The CDR3 is CASSFDGRGQDEQYF. In DNA, the CDR3 is TGTGCCAGCAGCTTTGACGGGAGGGGACAGGACGAGCAGTACTTC.

This clone was seen a single time. This chain joins TRBV27 and TRBJ2-2, with 11 bases identical to TRBD2. CDR1 and CDR2 from the germline V gene are MNHEY and SMNVEV (reference sequence). V shed 6 bases, J shed 4 bases, and the junction held 4 bases outside the gene matches. This CDR3 is built from 15 residues. CDR3 bases: TGTGCCAGCAGCCTAGCGGGGGGTGGCACCGGGGAGCTGTTTTTT. It encodes CASSLAGGGTGELFF.